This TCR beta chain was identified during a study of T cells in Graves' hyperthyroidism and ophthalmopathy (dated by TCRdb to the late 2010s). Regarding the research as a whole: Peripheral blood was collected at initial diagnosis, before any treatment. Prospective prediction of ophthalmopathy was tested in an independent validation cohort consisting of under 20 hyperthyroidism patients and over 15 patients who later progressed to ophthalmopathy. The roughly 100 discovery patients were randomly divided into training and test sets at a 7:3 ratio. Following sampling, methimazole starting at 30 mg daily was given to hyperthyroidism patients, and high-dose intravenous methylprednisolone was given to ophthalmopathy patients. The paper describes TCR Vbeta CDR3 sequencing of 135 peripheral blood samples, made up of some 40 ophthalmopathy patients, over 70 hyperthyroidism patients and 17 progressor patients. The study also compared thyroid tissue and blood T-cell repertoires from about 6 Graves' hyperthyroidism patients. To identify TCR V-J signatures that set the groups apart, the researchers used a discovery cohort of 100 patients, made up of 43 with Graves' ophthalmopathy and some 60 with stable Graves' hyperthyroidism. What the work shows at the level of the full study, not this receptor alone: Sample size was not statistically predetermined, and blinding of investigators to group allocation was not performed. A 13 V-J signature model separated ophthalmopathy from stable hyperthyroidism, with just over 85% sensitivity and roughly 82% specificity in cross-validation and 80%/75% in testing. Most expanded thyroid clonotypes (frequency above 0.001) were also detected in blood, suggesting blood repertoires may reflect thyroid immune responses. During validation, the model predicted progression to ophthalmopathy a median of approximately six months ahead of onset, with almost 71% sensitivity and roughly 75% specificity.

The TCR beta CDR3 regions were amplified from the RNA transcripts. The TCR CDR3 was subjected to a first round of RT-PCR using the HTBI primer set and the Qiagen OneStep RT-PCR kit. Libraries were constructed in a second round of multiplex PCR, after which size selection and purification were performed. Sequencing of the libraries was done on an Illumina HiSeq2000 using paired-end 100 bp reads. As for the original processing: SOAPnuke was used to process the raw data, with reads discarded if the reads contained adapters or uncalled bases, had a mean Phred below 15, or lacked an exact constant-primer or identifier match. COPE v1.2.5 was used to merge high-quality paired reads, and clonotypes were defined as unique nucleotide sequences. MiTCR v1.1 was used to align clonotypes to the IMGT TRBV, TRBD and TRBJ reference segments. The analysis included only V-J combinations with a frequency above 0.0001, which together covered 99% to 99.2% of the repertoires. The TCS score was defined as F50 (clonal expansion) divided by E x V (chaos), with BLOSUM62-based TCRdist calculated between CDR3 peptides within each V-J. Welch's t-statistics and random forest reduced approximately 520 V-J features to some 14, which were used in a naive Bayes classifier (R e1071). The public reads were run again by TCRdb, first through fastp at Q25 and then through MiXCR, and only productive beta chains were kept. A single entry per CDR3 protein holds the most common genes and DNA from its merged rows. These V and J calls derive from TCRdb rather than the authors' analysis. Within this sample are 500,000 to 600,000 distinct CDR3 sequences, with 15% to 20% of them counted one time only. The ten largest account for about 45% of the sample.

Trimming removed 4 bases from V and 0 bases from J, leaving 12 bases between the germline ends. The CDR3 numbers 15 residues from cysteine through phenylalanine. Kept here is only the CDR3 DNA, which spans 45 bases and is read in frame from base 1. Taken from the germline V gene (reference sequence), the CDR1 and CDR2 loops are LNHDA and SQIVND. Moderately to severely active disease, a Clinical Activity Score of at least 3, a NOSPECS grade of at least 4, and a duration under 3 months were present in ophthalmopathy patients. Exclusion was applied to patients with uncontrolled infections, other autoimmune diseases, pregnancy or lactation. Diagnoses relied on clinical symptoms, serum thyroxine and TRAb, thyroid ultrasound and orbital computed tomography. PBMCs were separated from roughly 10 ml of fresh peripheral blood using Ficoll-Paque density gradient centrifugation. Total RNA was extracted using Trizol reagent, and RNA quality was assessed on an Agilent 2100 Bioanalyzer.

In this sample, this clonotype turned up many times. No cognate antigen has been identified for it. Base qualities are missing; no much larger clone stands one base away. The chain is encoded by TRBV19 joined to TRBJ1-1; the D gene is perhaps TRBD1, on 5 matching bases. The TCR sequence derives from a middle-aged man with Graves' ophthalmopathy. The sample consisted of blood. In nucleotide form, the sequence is TGTGCCAGTAGTAACCCCGGACACATGAACACTGAAGCTTTCTTT. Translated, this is CASSNPGHMNTEAFF. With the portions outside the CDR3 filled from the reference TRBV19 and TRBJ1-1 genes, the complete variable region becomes DGGITQSPKYLFRKEGQNVTLSCEQNLNHDAMYWYRQDPGQGLRLIYYSQIVNDFQKGDIAEGYSVSREKKESFPLTVTSAQKNPTAFYLCASSNPGHMNTEAFFGQGTRLTVV.